This TCR beta chain was recovered during a study of control samples from healthy donors and cancer patients. Assay: immunoSEQ multiplex PCR; the TCRdb copy retains only in-frame clones and omits some. In the table there are approximately 130,000 clones, about 90% of which are singletons. This receptor was taken from a man aged 55 to 70 in good health. Sequenced: blood.

This CDR3 reads CASSFHSTDTQYF. The CDR3 DNA follows: TGTGCCAGCAGTTTTCACAGCACAGATACGCAGTATTTT. V gene TRBV28 combines with J gene TRBJ2-3; D gene uncertain. V was cut by 3 bases and J by 0 bases, with 4 bases left in between. The germline V gene encodes CDR1 MDHEN and CDR2 SYDVKM. This CDR3 region has 13 residues.